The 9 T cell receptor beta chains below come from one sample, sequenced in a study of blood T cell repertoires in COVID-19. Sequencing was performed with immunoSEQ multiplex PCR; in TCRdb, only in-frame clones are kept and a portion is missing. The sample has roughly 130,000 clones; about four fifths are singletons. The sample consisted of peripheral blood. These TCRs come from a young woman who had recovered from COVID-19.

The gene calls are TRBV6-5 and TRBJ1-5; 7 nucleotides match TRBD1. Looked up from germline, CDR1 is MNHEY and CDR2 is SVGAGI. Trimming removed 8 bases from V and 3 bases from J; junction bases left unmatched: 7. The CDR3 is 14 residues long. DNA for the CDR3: TGTGCCAGCGGCCCGACAGGGATCAATCAGCCCCAGCATTTT. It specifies CASGPTGINQPQHF.

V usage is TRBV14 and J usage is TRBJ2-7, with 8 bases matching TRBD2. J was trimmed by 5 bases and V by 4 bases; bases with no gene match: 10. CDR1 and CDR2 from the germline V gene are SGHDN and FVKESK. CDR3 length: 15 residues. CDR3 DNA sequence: TGTGCCAGCAGCCGCCCGGCCGGGACTAGTAACGAGCAGTACTTC. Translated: CASSRPAGTSNEQYF.

Written as DNA, the CDR3 is TGCGCCAGCAGCCAAGAGCTAGTCCCCCGGGAGCTGTTTTTT. Protein: CASSQELVPRELFF. The chain couples TRBV4-1 to TRBJ2-2, with D hard to call. This CDR3 has 14 amino acids. Trimming took 0 bases from V and 9 from J, leaving 11 bases between them. CDR1 and CDR2 from the germline V gene are MGHRA and YSYEKL.

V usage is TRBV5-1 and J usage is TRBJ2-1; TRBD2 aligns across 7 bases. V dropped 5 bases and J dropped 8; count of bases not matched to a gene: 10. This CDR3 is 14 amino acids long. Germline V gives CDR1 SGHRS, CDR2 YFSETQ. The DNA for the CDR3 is TGCGCCAGCAGTTCGATGGGGAGGGCCGATGAGCAGTTCTTC. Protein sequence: CASSSMGRADEQFF. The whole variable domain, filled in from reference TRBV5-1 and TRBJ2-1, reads KAGVTQTPRYLIKTRGQQVTLSCSPISGHRSVSWYQQTPGQGLQFLFEYFSETQRNKGNFPGRFSGRQFSNSRSEMNVSTLELGDSALYLCASSSMGRADEQFFGPGTRLTVL.

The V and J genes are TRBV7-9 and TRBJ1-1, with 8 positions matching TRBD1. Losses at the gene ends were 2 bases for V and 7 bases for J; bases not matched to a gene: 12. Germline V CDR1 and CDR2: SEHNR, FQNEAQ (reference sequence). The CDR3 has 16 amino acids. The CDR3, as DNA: TGTGCCAGCAGCTTAAACGACAGGGGCCTAGGAAGTGAAGCTTTCTTT. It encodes CASSLNDRGLGSEAFF. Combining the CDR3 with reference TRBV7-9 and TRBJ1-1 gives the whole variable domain DTGVSQNPRHKITKRGQNVTFRCDPISEHNRLYWYRQTLGQGPEFLTYFQNEAQLEKSRLLSDRFSAERPKGSFSTLEIQRTEQGDSAMYLCASSLNDRGLGSEAFFGQGTRLTVV.

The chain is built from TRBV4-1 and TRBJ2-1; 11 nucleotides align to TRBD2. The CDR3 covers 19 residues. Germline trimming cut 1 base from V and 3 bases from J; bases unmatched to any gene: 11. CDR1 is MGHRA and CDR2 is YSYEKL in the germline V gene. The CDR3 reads CASSQAGLAGGLFYNEQFF. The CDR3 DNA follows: TGCGCCAGCAGCCAAGCAGGGCTAGCGGGGGGCCTGTTCTACAATGAGCAGTTCTTC.

This CDR3 is CASRTGQVLAGELFF. CDR3 sequence (DNA): TGTGCCAGCCGAACGGGACAGGTGTTGGCCGGGGAGCTGTTTTTT. The genes are TRBV6-5 and TRBJ2-2, with 8 positions matching TRBD1. Per germline, CDR1 MNHEY and CDR2 SVGAGI. The V segment lost 8 bases and the J segment 6 bases; nucleotides outside the gene matches: 11. This CDR3 region has 15 residues.

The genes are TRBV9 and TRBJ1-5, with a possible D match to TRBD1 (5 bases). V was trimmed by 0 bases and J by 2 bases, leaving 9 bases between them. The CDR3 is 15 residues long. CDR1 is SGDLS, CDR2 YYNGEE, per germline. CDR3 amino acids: CASSVEGLGNQPQHF. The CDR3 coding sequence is TGTGCCAGCAGCGTAGAGGGACTGGGCAATCAGCCCCAGCATTTT. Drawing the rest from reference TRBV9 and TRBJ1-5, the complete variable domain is DSGVTQTPKHLITATGQRVTLRCSPRSGDLSVYWYQQSLDQGLQFLIQYYNGEERAKGNILERFSAQQFPDLHSELNLSSLELGDSALYFCASSVEGLGNQPQHFGDGTRLSIL.

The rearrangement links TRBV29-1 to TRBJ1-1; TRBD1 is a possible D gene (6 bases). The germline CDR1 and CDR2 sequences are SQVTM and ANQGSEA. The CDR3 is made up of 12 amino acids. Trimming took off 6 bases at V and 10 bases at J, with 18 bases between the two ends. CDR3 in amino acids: CSVDMGRGGAFF. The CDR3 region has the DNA TGCAGCGTGGACATGGGGAGAGGGGGAGCTTTCTTT.